This T cell receptor (beta chain) derives from a study of Ad26.COV2.S vaccination and SARS-CoV-2 variants (dated by TCRdb to the early 2020s). Background on the whole study: Vaccine-arm donors were drawn from COV1001, a multicentre, randomized, double-blind, placebo-controlled phase I-IIa trial of Ad26.COV2.S in healthy adults. Ad26.COV2.S was administered intramuscularly at 5 x 10^10 or 1 x 10^11 viral particles, either as a single shot or as two shots given 56 days apart. A total of 32 samples were included in the TCR-sequenced set, comprising some 20 Ad26.COV2.S vaccine recipients, 5 placebo recipients and 8 SARS-CoV-2 convalescent individuals. The specificity and breadth of SARS-CoV-2-reactive T cell receptors after Ad26.COV2.S vaccination were assessed by TCRbeta repertoire sequencing. Participants in the trial were split at random into five groups of five each, receiving low-dose or high-dose Ad26.COV2.S once or twice, or else placebo on both occasions. Investigators did not know the trial group allocation while performing experiments and assessing outcomes.

At the junction V is shortened by 1 base and J by 2 bases, with 11 bases in between. The germline V gene specifies MDHEN as CDR1 and SYDVKM as CDR2. The CDR3, cysteine through phenylalanine, is 15 amino acids long. The CDR3 DNA has 45 bases and is translated from base 1. The treatment or condition label corresponds to: some 20 received Ad26.COV2.S at low or high dose, single or two shots; about 5 received placebo; per-sample allocation not given. Repertoires of vaccine and placebo recipients were sequenced from samples collected on day 63 after the first injection. Cohort 1b enrolled some 25 adults aged 18-55 years at a single site in Boston, USA, between 29 July and 7 August 2020. As a vaccine, Ad26.COV2.S was a replication-incompetent adenovirus type 26 vector that expressed a prefusion-stabilized SARS-CoV-2 spike protein derived from the original Wuhan strain. The research as a whole found: Substantial breadth of spike-specific CD8+ and CD4+ T cell responses was reported after vaccination. The study lacked the statistical power to compare responses across vaccine doses or regimens. Spike-specific TCR breadth was higher in Ad26.COV2.S recipients than in placebo recipients (P = 0.0014). Vaccine and placebo recipients had similar non-spike TCR breadth, a finding consistent with the vaccine containing only spike. It was noted by the authors that total T cell responses may have been underestimated by the TCR breadth and depth analyses.

The immunoSEQ Assay was the method used to sequence TCRbeta CDR3 regions. After extraction, genomic DNA underwent amplification by bias-controlled multiplex PCR, followed by high-throughput sequencing. As for the original processing: To quantify the absolute abundance of every unique TCRbeta CDR3 region, sequences were collapsed and filtered. T cell fraction was estimated by normalizing TCRbeta template counts to usable DNA, with usable DNA measured through amplification of reference genes found in all nucleated cells. Repertoire TCRs were annotated as SARS-CoV-2-specific when V gene, CDR3 amino acid sequence and J gene were exactly matched to a known reactive TCR set. The reference SARS-CoV-2 TCR set was derived from MIRA and filtered for enrichment in COVID-19-positive ImmuneCODE repertoires, a step that removed public or cross-reactive TCRs. Using the MIRA antigens, annotated TCRs were further analysed by specific ORF or by position within an ORF. Depth was the summed frequency of annotated unique rearrangements, while breadth was defined as annotated unique rearrangements over total unique productive rearrangements. TCR breadth was compared between groups using two-sided Wilcoxon rank-sum tests. Sourced from immuneACCESS, this table was stored by TCRdb with only in-frame sequences that have V and J called. A share of the clones is absent; for the studies checked, an unresolved V gene accounts for under half, and the remainder has no known explanation. V, J and clone size derive from that table, while D and trimming were established from the DNA sequence. This sample holds about 480,000 clones; around nine tenths were observed only once. The ten largest clones represent roughly 13% of the sample.

As to this clone: Its antigen target is currently unknown. Per-base qualities were not stored, and no clone one base away is much larger.

The source material was peripheral blood, sampled in a trial of Ad26.COV2.S vaccine versus placebo. The chain links TRBV28 with TRBJ2-5; a weak D assignment points to TRBD1 (6 bases agree). The receptor was isolated from a person aged 18-60 years who received the Ad26.COV2.S COVID-19 vaccine or a placebo. Read as DNA, the sequence is TGTGCCAGCAGTTTATTGGGGCAGGGGCAAGAGACCCAGTACTTC. It is translated as CASSLLGQGQETQYF.